The sequence of this T cell receptor beta chain was determined in a study of CD8 T cells in ankylosing spondylitis. Regarding the study as a whole: Prior work had noted some motif variants in reactive arthritis blood and synovial fluid.

Libraries for TCR beta were made by quantitative 5'-RACE with molecular barcodes. TCRdb called the 5' RACE reads again in MiXCR, with one record for every CDR3 protein. Altogether roughly 160,000 distinct CDR3 sequences are present, approximately 9% being singletons, with the ten largest covering more than 13%. Concerning this clonotype: Its antigen is currently unknown.

The TCR comes from a female donor with ankylosing spondylitis or in good health (not recorded which). The sequenced sample consisted of blood, either unsorted or a sorted T cell fraction (not recorded which).

The CDR3 bases are TGTGCCAGCAGCTTAGACCTCCTTGGGACAGGGGGGACAATGAACACCGGGGAGCTGTTTTTT. The encoded protein is CASSLDLLGTGGTMNTGELFF. V and J are TRBV11-2 and TRBJ2-2, with 11 nucleotides matching TRBD1. CDR1 and CDR2 from the germline V gene are SGHAT and FQNNGV. This CDR3 has 21 residues. The junction had 13 bases not matched to a gene; V was cut back by 0 bases and J by 1 base.